This T cell receptor beta chain was sequenced for a study of blood T cell repertoires in COVID-19. Authors' analysis steps: Scientists estimated how many nucleated cells there were by amplifying reference gene primers. Only in-frame clones appear in the TCRdb table, and some are missing; sequencing was by immunoSEQ multiplex PCR. For V, J and clone size, that table is used; D and trimming come from the DNA. This sample has about 220,000 clones, with roughly nine tenths found just once. The V gene's germline CDR1 is SGHTA and CDR2 FQGTGA. This CDR3 comprises 16 residues. Trimming shortened V by 1 base and J by 0 bases, and 7 bases separated the two germline ends.

The rearrangement joins TRBV7-3 to TRBJ1-6; D is perhaps TRBD1 (6 bases). The sequence was collected from a young woman in a cohort exposed to, infected with or recovered from COVID-19 (not recorded which). Sequenced input: PBMCs or T cells enriched from blood (not recorded which). The CDR3 region is CASSLRGGSYNSPLHF. CDR3 DNA: TGTGCCAGCAGCTTAAGAGGGGGCTCCTATAATTCACCCCTCCACTTT.